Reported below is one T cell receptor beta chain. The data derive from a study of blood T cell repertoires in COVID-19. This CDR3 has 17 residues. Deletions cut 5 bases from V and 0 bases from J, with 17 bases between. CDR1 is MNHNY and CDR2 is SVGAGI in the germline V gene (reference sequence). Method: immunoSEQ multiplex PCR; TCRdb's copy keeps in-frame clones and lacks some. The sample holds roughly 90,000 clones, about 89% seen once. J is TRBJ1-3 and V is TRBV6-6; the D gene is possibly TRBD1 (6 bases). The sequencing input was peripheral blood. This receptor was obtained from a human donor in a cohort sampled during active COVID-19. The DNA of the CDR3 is TGTGCCAGCAGTCCTGATCAGGGGCCTACCTCTGGAAACACCATATATTTT. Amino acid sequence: CASSPDQGPTSGNTIYF.